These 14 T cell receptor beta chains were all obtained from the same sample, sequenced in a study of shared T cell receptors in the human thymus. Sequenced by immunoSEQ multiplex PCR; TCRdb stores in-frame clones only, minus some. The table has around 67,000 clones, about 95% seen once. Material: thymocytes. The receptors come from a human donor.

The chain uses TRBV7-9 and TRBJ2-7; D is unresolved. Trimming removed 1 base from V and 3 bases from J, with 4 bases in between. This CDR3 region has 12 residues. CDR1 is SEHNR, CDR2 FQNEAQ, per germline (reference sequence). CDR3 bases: TGTGCCAGCAGCTTAGGCTTCTACGAGCAGTACTTC. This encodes CASSLGFYEQYF.

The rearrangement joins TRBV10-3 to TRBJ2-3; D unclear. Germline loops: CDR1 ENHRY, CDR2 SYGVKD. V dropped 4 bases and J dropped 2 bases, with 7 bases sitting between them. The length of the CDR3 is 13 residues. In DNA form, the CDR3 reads TGTGCCATCAGTGTGACACCCACAGATACGCAGTATTTT. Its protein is CAISVTPTDTQYF.

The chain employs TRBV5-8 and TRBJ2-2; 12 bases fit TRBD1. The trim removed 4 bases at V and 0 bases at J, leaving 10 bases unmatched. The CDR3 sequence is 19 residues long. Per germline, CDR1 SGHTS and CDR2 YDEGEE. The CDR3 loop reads CASSRRDRGPNSNTGELFF. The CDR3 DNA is TGTGCCAGCAGCCGCCGGGACAGGGGGCCCAACTCGAACACCGGGGAGCTGTTTTTT.

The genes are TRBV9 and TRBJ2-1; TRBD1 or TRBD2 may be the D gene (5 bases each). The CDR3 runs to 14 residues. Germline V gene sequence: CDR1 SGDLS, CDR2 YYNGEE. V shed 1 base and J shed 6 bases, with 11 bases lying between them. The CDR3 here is CASSVSGTINEQFF. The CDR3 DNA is TGTGCCAGCAGCGTATCGGGGACCATCAATGAGCAGTTCTTC.

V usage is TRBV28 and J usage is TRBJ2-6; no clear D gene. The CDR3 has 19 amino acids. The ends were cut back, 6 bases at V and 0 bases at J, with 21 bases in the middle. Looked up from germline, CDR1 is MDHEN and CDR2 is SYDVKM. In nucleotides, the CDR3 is TGTGCCAGCAGGCGCGGTATCGGAAGAAGATCCTCTGGGGCCAACGTCCTGACTTTC. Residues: CASRRGIGRRSSGANVLTF.

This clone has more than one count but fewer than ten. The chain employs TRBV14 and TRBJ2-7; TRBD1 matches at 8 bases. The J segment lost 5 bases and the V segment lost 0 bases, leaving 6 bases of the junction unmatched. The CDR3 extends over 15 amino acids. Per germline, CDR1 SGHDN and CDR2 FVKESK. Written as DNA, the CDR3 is TGTGCCAGCAGCCAAGATTTCCCGGACAGGGACGAGCAGTACTTC. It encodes CASSQDFPDRDEQYF.

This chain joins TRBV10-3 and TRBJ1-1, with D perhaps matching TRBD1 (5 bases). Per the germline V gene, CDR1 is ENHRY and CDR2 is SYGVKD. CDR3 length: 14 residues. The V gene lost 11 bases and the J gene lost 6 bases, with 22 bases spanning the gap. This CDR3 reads CAAMGLEGSAEAFF. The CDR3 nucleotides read TGTGCCGCCATGGGGTTGGAGGGGTCGGCTGAAGCTTTCTTT.

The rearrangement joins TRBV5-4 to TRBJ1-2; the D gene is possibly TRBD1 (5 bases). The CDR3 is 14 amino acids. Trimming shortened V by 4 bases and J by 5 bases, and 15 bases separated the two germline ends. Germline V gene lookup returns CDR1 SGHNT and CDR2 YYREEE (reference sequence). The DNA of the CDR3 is TGTGCCAGCAGCCCCAGGGTGGGGATGTATGGCTACACCTTC. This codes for CASSPRVGMYGYTF.

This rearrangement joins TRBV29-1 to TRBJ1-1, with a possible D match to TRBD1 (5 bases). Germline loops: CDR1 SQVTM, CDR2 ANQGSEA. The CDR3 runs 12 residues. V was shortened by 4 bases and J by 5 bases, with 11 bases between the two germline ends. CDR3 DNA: TGCAGCGTTGTTGGGGGGGGAACTGAAGCTTTCTTT. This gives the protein CSVVGGGTEAFF.

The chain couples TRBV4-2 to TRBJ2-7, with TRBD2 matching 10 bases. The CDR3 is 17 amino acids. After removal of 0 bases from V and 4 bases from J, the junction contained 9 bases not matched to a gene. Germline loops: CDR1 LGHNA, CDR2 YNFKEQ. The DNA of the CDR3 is TGTGCCAGCAGCCAAGATCCCCAGCGGGGGGGCTGGTACGAGCAGTACTTC. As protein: CASSQDPQRGGWYEQYF.

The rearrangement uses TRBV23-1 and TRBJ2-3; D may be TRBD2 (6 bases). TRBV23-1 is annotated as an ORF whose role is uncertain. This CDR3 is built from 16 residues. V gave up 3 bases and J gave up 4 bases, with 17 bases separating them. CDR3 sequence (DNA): TGCGCCAGCAGTCACCTCCCGGGACTGTGGGCAGATACGCAGTATTTT. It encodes CASSHLPGLWADTQYF.

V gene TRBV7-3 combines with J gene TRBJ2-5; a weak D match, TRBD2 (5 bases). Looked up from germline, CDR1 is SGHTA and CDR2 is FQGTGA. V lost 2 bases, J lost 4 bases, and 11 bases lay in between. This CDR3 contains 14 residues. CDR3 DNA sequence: TGTGCCAGCAGCTTAGGGAGCGGAGGAGAGACCCAGTACTTC. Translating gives CASSLGSGGETQYF.

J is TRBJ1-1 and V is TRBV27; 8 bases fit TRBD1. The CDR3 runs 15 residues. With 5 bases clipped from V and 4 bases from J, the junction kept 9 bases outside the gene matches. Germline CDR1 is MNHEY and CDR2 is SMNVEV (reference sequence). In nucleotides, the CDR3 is TGTGCCAGCAGTCTCACAGGACAGGGTGGCACTGAAGCTTTCTTT. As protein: CASSLTGQGGTEAFF.

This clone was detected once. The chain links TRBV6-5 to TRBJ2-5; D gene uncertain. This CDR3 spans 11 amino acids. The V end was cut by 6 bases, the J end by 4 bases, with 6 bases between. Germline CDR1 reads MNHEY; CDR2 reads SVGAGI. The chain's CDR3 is CASSFRETQYF. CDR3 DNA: TGTGCCAGCAGCTTCCGAGAGACCCAGTACTTC.